This record looks at one T cell receptor (beta chain) sequence and its context. Antigen specificity is unknown. RNA was extracted with the RNeasy kit, and a quantity of roughly 0.45 to 1 ug was reverse transcribed using random hexamers. It was immunoSEQ multiplex PCR that amplified TCR beta CDR3 across 54 Vbeta and 13 Jbeta. Via MiXCR, TCRdb re-called the immunoSEQ multiplex PCR reads, giving one row per CDR3 protein. The sample yields 140,000 to 150,000 distinct CDR3 sequences, 85% to 95% seen once. These data come from a study of CD8 T cells in Susac syndrome. Broader study findings: Only a relatively small number of individuals were included in the TCR sequencing and HLA analysis.

CDR1 is SGDLS and CDR2 is YYNGEE in the germline V gene. V was pared by 5 bases and J by 2 bases, with 15 bases between. The CDR3 runs 15 residues. CD8+ and CD4+ blood T cells underwent TCR beta sequencing. In contrast to the negatively isolated CD8+ and CD4+ T cells, TEMRA cells were FACS-enriched. The chain carries TRBV9 and TRBJ2-3, with unresolved D. The sample consisted of CD4+ T cells from PBMCs. This sequence was found in a human donor with multiple sclerosis. The DNA of the CDR3 is TGTGCCAGCAGTGGGCCGGGTGGTTTCACAGATACGCAGTATTTT. It encodes CASSGPGGFTDTQYF.